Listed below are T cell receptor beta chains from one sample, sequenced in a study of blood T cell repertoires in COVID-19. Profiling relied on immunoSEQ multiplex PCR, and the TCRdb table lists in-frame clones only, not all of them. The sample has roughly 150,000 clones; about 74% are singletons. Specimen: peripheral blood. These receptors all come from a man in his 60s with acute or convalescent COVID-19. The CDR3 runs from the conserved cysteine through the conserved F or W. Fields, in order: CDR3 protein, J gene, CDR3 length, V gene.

CASKYRDTYNSPLHF | TRBJ1-6 | 15 | TRBV5-4
CASSPFPGQGNIQYF | TRBJ2-4 | 15 | TRBV5-1
CSASTGHTEAFF | TRBJ1-1 | 12 | TRBV29-1
CASSVTTLAKNIQYF | TRBJ2-4 | 15 | TRBV5-8
CASSFGTLNTEAFF | TRBJ1-1 | 14 | TRBV9
CASSRRGAGELFF | TRBJ2-2 | 13 | TRBV5-6
CAGGDEGDNSPLHF | TRBJ1-6 | 14 | TRBV2
CASTAGQGARNTEAFF | TRBJ1-1 | 16 | TRBV27
CASRVTSGGPDTQYF | TRBJ2-3 | 15 | TRBV6-5
CASSLQQNTEAFF | TRBJ1-1 | 13 | TRBV7-2
CASRGQGGFGIQYF | TRBJ2-4 | 14 | TRBV2
CASSWMTSGPTDTQYF | TRBJ2-3 | 16 | TRBV5-1
CASSITGTVVEQYF | TRBJ2-7 | 14 | TRBV19
CASRISSGDNEQFF | TRBJ2-1 | 14 | TRBV19
CASSLSRQAEAFF | TRBJ1-1 | 13 | TRBV11-3
CASSRGTGAYNEQFF | TRBJ2-1 | 15 | TRBV7-9
CAWNEQLGNTIYF | TRBJ1-3 | 13 | TRBV30
CASRNSGGATGELFF | TRBJ2-2 | 15 | TRBV6-6
CAIGHSSGNTIYF | TRBJ1-3 | 13 | TRBV10-3
CAWSITTGEETQYF | TRBJ2-5 | 14 | TRBV30
CASSMRTGVYIGEPQHF | TRBJ1-5 | 17 | TRBV19
CSVDRQGLNTEAFF | TRBJ1-1 | 14 | TRBV29-1
CASSPLTGGEASAFF | TRBJ1-1 | 15 | TRBV14
CATSDPGQGAGGYTF | TRBJ1-2 | 15 | TRBV24-1
CASSMGVLGGADTQYF | TRBJ2-3 | 16 | TRBV19
CATSDLVGSGTDTQYF | TRBJ2-3 | 16 | TRBV24-1
CASSLGGTEQFF | TRBJ2-1 | 12 | TRBV12-3/TRBV12-4
CASSYKDSSYEQYF | TRBJ2-7 | 14 | TRBV6-2/TRBV6-3
CAWTGWPKHGETQYF | TRBJ2-5 | 15 | TRBV30
CASSLELGPDGYTF | TRBJ1-2 | 14 | TRBV5-1
CASSFRTGSSEAFF | TRBJ1-1 | 14 | TRBV7-2
CASSQSVGQANPGLHF | TRBJ1-6 | 16 | TRBV16
CASSLELAGGGYRWAQYF | TRBJ2-5 | 18 | TRBV7-2
CASSLTGQGAATGELFF | TRBJ2-2 | 17 | TRBV7-3
CASSRKTESVQFF | TRBJ2-1 | 13 | TRBV3-1/TRBV3-2
CAISEGVSNQPQHF | TRBJ1-5 | 14 | TRBV10-3
CASSDSGGRSGSTEAFF | TRBJ1-1 | 17 | TRBV9